The 16 T cell receptor beta chains presented below share a single source sample, sequenced in a study of cytomegalovirus exposure and HLA in healthy donors. It was with 60 Vbeta and 13 Jbeta primers that the PCR ran. The repertoire was sequenced with immunoSEQ multiplex PCR; TCRdb's copy has only in-frame clones and lacks some. The sample yields about 80,000 clones, roughly 85% seen once. Sample: PBMCs. These receptors were obtained from a man aged 25 to 40 in good health and CMV-seronegative.

This clone has more than one count but fewer than ten. V and J are TRBV6-6 and TRBJ1-4; D possibly corresponds to TRBD1 (5 bases). The germline gives CDR1 MNHNY, CDR2 SVGAGI (reference sequence). The ends were cut back, 6 bases at V and 3 bases at J, with 11 bases in the middle. The CDR3 totals 14 residues. CDR3 region: CASSPDRANEKLFF. CDR3 nucleotides: TGTGCCAGCAGCCCCGACAGAGCTAATGAAAAACTGTTTTTT.

The CDR3, as DNA: TGTGCCAGCAGACACAGGGGTAACACAGATACGCAGTATTTT. Its translation: CASRHRGNTDTQYF. The rearrangement links TRBV6-5 to TRBJ2-3; TRBD1 agrees at 7 bases. Germline V lookup: CDR1 MNHEY, CDR2 SVGAGI. Trimming removed 6 bases from V and 2 bases from J; junction bases left unmatched: 5. The CDR3 loop spans 14 amino acids.

This chain uses TRBV4-3 with TRBJ2-2, with TRBD2 matching 11 bases. Losses at the gene ends were 4 bases for V and 4 bases for J; bases not matched to a gene: 2. The length of the CDR3 is 15 residues. Germline assignment: CDR1 LGHNA and CDR2 YSLEER. CDR3 sequence: CASSRGTSGTGELFF. In DNA, the CDR3 is TGCGCCAGCAGCCGCGGGACTAGCGGCACCGGGGAGCTGTTTTTT.

The rearrangement links TRBV29-1 to TRBJ2-7, with a tentative D call TRBD2 (6 bases). This CDR3 contains 12 residues. Germline V gene data show CDR1 as SQVTM and CDR2 as ANQGSEA. Trimming left V 3 bases short and J 7 bases short, with 13 bases between. In DNA form, the CDR3 reads TGCAGCGTTGATCGAGGAGGGAAAGAGCAGTACTTC. Translation gives CSVDRGGKEQYF.

V and J are TRBV4-3 and TRBJ1-4; D gene unclear. Germline lookup yields CDR1 LGHNA and CDR2 YSLEER. The CDR3 runs 15 residues. The V and J ends lost 0 bases and 8 bases respectively, with 13 bases between them. CDR3 DNA sequence: TGCGCCAGCAGCCAAGATTTTACCGGGAGGGAAAAACTGTTTTTT. Translation gives CASSQDFTGREKLFF.

This rearrangement joins TRBV4-3 to TRBJ2-2; 16 bases fit TRBD2. Looked up from germline, CDR1 is LGHNA and CDR2 is YSLEER. With V trimmed by 1 base and J by 2 bases, 7 bases remained unmatched. This CDR3 is built from 20 residues. This CDR3 reads CASSQGTGTSGRANTGELFF. The CDR3, as DNA: TGCGCCAGCAGCCAAGGAACCGGGACTAGCGGGAGGGCCAACACCGGGGAGCTGTTTTTT.

This chain joins TRBV7-3 and TRBJ2-1; weak D call: TRBD2 (6 bases). The germline V gene has CDR1 SGHTA and CDR2 FQGTGA. This CDR3 is built from 13 residues. Trimming left V 4 bases short and J 12 bases short, with 16 bases between. CDR3 DNA: TGTGCCAGCAGCTCCTCGCCGGGACTTTGGCAGTTCTTC. It encodes CASSSSPGLWQFF.

The chain is built from TRBV19 and TRBJ2-5; a possible D gene is TRBD1 (5 bases). Germline CDR1 reads LNHDA; CDR2 reads SQIVND (reference sequence). This CDR3 has 14 amino acids. The ends were cut back, 5 bases at V and 2 bases at J, with 12 bases in the middle. CDR3 nucleotides: TGTGCCAGTAGTGGGTTGGGGCTACAAGAGACCCAGTACTTC. Translated: CASSGLGLQETQYF.

The J gene is TRBJ1-6, the V gene TRBV7-2, with 9 bases lining up with TRBD1. The V and J ends lost 4 bases and 8 bases, in that order; junction bases with no gene match: 12. The CDR3 loop spans 17 amino acids. In germline, CDR1 is SGHTA, CDR2 FQGNSA. For the CDR3, the DNA is TGTGCCAGCAGCTCCTATAGGGACAGGGAACATCATTCACCCCTCCACTTT. Residues: CASSSYRDREHHSPLHF.

V usage is TRBV10-3 and J usage is TRBJ1-5, with TRBD1 matching 7 bases. Germline CDR1 reads ENHRY; CDR2 reads SYGVKD. The CDR3 contains 14 residues. Unmatched junction bases numbered 7, after V lost 4 bases and J lost 7 bases. The CDR3 coding sequence is TGTGCCATCAGTGCAAGGGGGCGAGGACAGCCCCAGCATTTT. This encodes CAISARGRGQPQHF.

The V and J genes are TRBV11-2 and TRBJ2-5; 10 nucleotides match TRBD1. The CDR3 contains 14 residues. Trimming removed 8 bases from V and 1 base from J; junction bases left unmatched: 4. Per the germline V gene, CDR1 is SGHAT and CDR2 is FQNNGV. The DNA of the CDR3 is TGTGCCAGCGGGACAGGGGTAAGCCAAGAGACCCAGTACTTC. Translated: CASGTGVSQETQYF.

The rearrangement joins TRBV28 to TRBJ1-1; D remains unclear. The CDR3 extends over 14 amino acids. Germline assignment: CDR1 MDHEN and CDR2 SYDVKM. Trimming stripped 5 bases from V and 1 base from J, with 11 bases between. CDR3 protein: CASSRPGGNTEAFF. CDR3 sequence (DNA): TGTGCCAGCAGTCGGCCAGGTGGGAACACTGAAGCTTTCTTT.

The chain joins TRBV27 to TRBJ1-6, with 7 nucleotides matching TRBD1. Germline CDR1 reads MNHEY; CDR2 reads SMNVEV (reference sequence). J gave up 10 bases and V 2 bases, and 8 bases lay outside the gene matches. There are 15 residues in the CDR3. This CDR3 is CASSLVTGAGSPLHF. In DNA, the CDR3 is TGTGCCAGCAGTTTAGTTACAGGGGCGGGCTCACCCCTCCACTTT.

V is TRBV2 and J is TRBJ2-1, with 12 bases fitting TRBD2. J lost 6 bases, V lost 8 bases, and 14 bases had no gene match. Germline lookup yields CDR1 SNHLY and CDR2 FYNNEI. The CDR3 runs to 17 residues. The DNA of the CDR3 is TGTGCCAGCCTCTACAGGCCTAGCGGGGGGGTACGCAATGAGCAGTTCTTC. The encoded protein is CASLYRPSGGVRNEQFF.

This sequence joins TRBV30 and TRBJ2-5, with TRBD1 matching 8 bases. J gave up 0 bases and V 0 bases, and 6 bases lay outside the gene matches. The CDR3 is made up of 16 amino acids. CDR1 is GTSNPN, CDR2 SVGIG, per germline (reference sequence). CDR3 protein: CAWSVRTGLDQETQYF. The CDR3 bases are TGTGCCTGGAGTGTAAGGACAGGGTTAGACCAAGAGACCCAGTACTTC.

This chain connects TRBV11-3 to TRBJ2-7; 8 bases match TRBD1. The CDR3 extends over 14 amino acids. Per germline, CDR1 SGHNT and CDR2 YENEEA. The junction had 3 bases not matched to a gene; V was cut back by 5 bases and J by 0 bases. CDR3 sequence reads: CASSPTGDSYEQYF. The CDR3 DNA reads as TGTGCCAGCAGCCCGACAGGGGACTCCTACGAGCAGTACTTC.